The 28 T cell receptor beta chains below come from one sample, sequenced in a study of a mutant IDH1 vaccine in newly diagnosed glioma. As to time point: week 11, during vaccination. A 20-mer mutant IDH1 peptide at 300 ug was injected subcutaneously with topical imiquimod. Clones were read by immunoSEQ multiplex PCR, and TCRdb kept only the in-frame ones, dropping some. The profile shows roughly 120,000 clones, about 80% of them singletons. These receptors have no identified antigens. The sequences come from PBMCs, collected from a glioma patient whose treatment included an IDH1 peptide vaccine. These TCRs come from a man aged 35-49 years with glioma.

This rearrangement joins TRBV7-9 to TRBJ2-7, with 7 bases matching TRBD2. CDR3 length: 16 residues. V shed 1 base and J 3 bases; nucleotides not matched to a gene: 9. Per the germline V gene, CDR1 is SEHNR and CDR2 is FQNEAQ (reference sequence). CDR3 sequence (DNA): TGTGCCAGCAGCTTAGAACCGGGACTACAACACTACGAGCAGTACTTC. Protein product: CASSLEPGLQHYEQYF.

The V and J genes are TRBV4-2 and TRBJ2-2; D is possibly TRBD2 (6 bases). Trimming removed 4 bases at V and 2 bases at J, with 14 bases between. This CDR3 has 16 amino acids. CDR1 LGHNA and CDR2 YNFKEQ come from the germline V gene. The CDR3 loop reads CASSLVGSGNTGELFF. The CDR3 DNA sequence: TGTGCCAGCAGCCTAGTGGGTAGCGGTAACACCGGGGAGCTGTTTTTT.

The chain carries TRBV12-5 and TRBJ2-7, with a weak D call TRBD1 (5 bases). V lost 0 bases to trimming and J lost 2 bases, with 11 bases between them. CDR1 and CDR2 (germline): LGHNT, FRNRAP. The CDR3 loop spans 15 amino acids. In nucleotides, the CDR3 is TGTGCTAGTGGTTTGGTACAGGCCCAAACCTACGAGCAGTACTTC. It yields the protein CASGLVQAQTYEQYF.

The chain employs TRBV13 and TRBJ2-7; D may be TRBD2 (5 bases). CDR1 is PRHDT, CDR2 FYEKMQ, per germline (reference sequence). V was trimmed by 0 bases and J by 6 bases, leaving 12 bases between them. CDR3 length: 14 amino acids. The CDR3 region is CASSLGRDPGEQYF. The CDR3 DNA is TGTGCCAGCAGCTTAGGCCGGGATCCGGGCGAGCAGTACTTC.

This clone was recorded only once. The chain joins TRBV19 to TRBJ2-3; D uncertain. V lost 6 bases to trimming and J lost 4 bases, with 11 bases between them. The CDR3 runs to 13 residues. Per the germline V gene, CDR1 is LNHDA and CDR2 is SQIVND (reference sequence). The CDR3 bases are TGTGCCAGTAGCACTCTAGTTCCAGATACGCAGTATTTT. As protein: CASSTLVPDTQYF. The full variable domain, its missing parts supplied by reference TRBV19 and TRBJ2-3, is DGGITQSPKYLFRKEGQNVTLSCEQNLNHDAMYWYRQDPGQGLRLIYYSQIVNDFQKGDIAEGYSVSREKKESFPLTVTSAQKNPTAFYLCASSTLVPDTQYFGPGTRLTVL.

The chain combines TRBV4-3 with TRBJ1-2; the D is unclear. The CDR3 loop spans 16 amino acids. CDR1 and CDR2 from the germline V gene are LGHNA and YSLEER. V was cut by 0 bases and J by 4 bases, with 15 bases left in between. The CDR3: CASSQEPYFGSYGYTF. The DNA for the CDR3 is TGCGCCAGCAGCCAAGAACCTTACTTCGGGAGCTATGGCTACACCTTC.

The genes are TRBV6-1 and TRBJ2-5; D unclear. The J call may not be correct, given that the DNA end is closer to TRBJ2-7. Per germline, CDR1 MNHNS and CDR2 SASEGT. This CDR3 comprises 14 residues. The CDR3 DNA reads TGTGCCAGCATTCCGACCGTCCAAGGCTACGAGCAGTACTTC. Protein product: CASIPTVQGYEQYF.

This sequence joins TRBV27 and TRBJ1-6, with no clear D. V lost 6 bases and J 0 bases, leaving 12 bases between the germline ends. Germline-derived CDR1 and CDR2 are MNHEY and SMNVEV (reference sequence). This CDR3 comprises 16 residues. The CDR3 coding sequence is TGTGCCAGCAGATGGCGGGGAAGCTCCTATAATTCACCCCTCCACTTT. Translated, it gives CASRWRGSSYNSPLHF.

The rearrangement uses TRBV30 and TRBJ1-1; 8 bases map to TRBD1. With V trimmed by 3 bases and J by 4 bases, 13 bases remained unmatched. CDR1 is GTSNPN and CDR2 is SVGIG in the germline V gene (reference sequence). The CDR3 length is 16 residues. The CDR3 nucleotides are TGTGCCTGGAGCAATCGCAGGGGGCGCCTAGGCACTGAAGCTTTCTTT. It is translated as CAWSNRRGRLGTEAFF.

The gene calls are TRBV2 and TRBJ1-6; D might be TRBD1 (6 bases). Per germline, CDR1 SNHLY and CDR2 FYNNEI. This CDR3 has 13 residues. Trimming cost V 7 bases and J 7 bases, with 11 bases left between them. CDR3 protein: CASMDSTNSPLHF. The CDR3 DNA reads TGTGCCAGCATGGACAGCACCAATTCACCCCTCCACTTT.

The chain uses TRBV10-3 and TRBJ1-2, with D hard to call. Germline V gives CDR1 ENHRY, CDR2 SYGVKD. This CDR3 spans 14 amino acids. The ends were cut back, 0 bases at V and 8 bases at J, with 13 bases in the middle. CDR3 coding DNA: TGTGCCATCAGTGAGTCGGGCGGTTTATCGGGCTACACCTTC. Its translation: CAISESGGLSGYTF.

This chain uses TRBV19 with TRBJ2-3; 7 nucleotides agree with TRBD1. This CDR3 is built from 17 residues. Germline CDR1 and CDR2: LNHDA and SQIVND (reference sequence). The trim removed 2 bases at V and 0 bases at J, leaving 8 bases unmatched. This chain's CDR3 is CASSIRPGQRSTDTQYF. The DNA of the CDR3 is TGTGCCAGTAGTATAAGGCCGGGACAGCGAAGCACAGATACGCAGTATTTT.

Remarks on this clone: This same CDR3 is encoded by further DNA sequences in the sample. The rearrangement links TRBV5-6 to TRBJ2-5, with D unresolved. V gave up 0 bases and J gave up 3 bases, with 6 bases separating them. Germline CDR1 and CDR2: SGHDT and YYEEEE. CDR3 length: 13 amino acids. The CDR3 loop reads CASSLVSEETQYF. As DNA, the CDR3 is TGTGCCAGCAGCTTGGTCAGCGAAGAGACCCAGTACTTC.

This clone was recorded a few times. V gene TRBV30 combines with J gene TRBJ2-1; TRBD2 matches 14 bases. Germline-derived CDR1 and CDR2 are GTSNPN and SVGIG (reference sequence). The trim removed 2 bases at V and 8 bases at J, leaving 8 bases unmatched. This CDR3 spans 16 amino acids. CDR3 DNA sequence: TGTGCCTGGAGTATTCGGACTAGCGGGAGGAACTATGAGCAGTTCTTC. It codes for CAWSIRTSGRNYEQFF.

V is TRBV5-1 and J is TRBJ1-4, with D perhaps matching TRBD1 (6 bases). V was clipped by 0 bases and J by 0 bases, with 12 bases between them. The CDR3 covers 17 residues. The germline V gene has CDR1 SGHRS and CDR2 YFSETQ. The CDR3 DNA sequence: TGCGCCAGCAGCTTGGTTTTGGCAGGGGCAACTAATGAAAAACTGTTTTTT. This codes for CASSLVLAGATNEKLFF.

The chain links TRBV7-9 to TRBJ2-2; D unresolved. With 5 bases removed from V and 7 bases from J, the gap between germline ends came to 11 bases. The CDR3 runs 13 residues. The germline V gene encodes CDR1 SEHNR and CDR2 FQNEAQ (reference sequence). This CDR3 reads CASSPLEIGELFF. CDR3 DNA: TGTGCCAGCAGCCCTCTCGAGATCGGGGAGCTGTTTTTT.

The DNA for the CDR3 is TGTGCCAGCAGCCCCCTGACAGGACACTATGGCTACACCTTC. Amino acids: CASSPLTGHYGYTF. The chain employs TRBV4-2 and TRBJ1-2; possibly TRBD1 for D (6 bases). The CDR3 totals 14 residues. The germline V gene has CDR1 LGHNA and CDR2 YNFKEQ. Trimming shortened V by 4 bases and J by 3 bases, and 12 bases separated the two germline ends.

This clone has more than one count but fewer than ten. The V and J genes are TRBV13 and TRBJ1-4; 8 bases are a match to TRBD1. Germline V CDR1 and CDR2: PRHDT, FYEKMQ (reference sequence). CDR3 length: 15 residues. Trimming removed 4 bases from V and 5 bases from J; junction bases left unmatched: 6. The CDR3 region has the DNA TGTGCCAGCAGCTCCAGGGGGCGTCCAAATGAAAAACTGTTTTTT. This sequence encodes CASSSRGRPNEKLFF. Using reference TRBV13 and TRBJ1-4 for the parts outside the CDR3, the full variable domain is AAGVIQSPRHLIKEKRETATLKCYPIPRHDTVYWYQQGPGQDPQFLISFYEKMQSDKGSIPDRFSAQQFSDYHSELNMSSLELGDSALYFCASSSRGRPNEKLFFGSGTQLSVL.

The chain combines TRBV28 with TRBJ2-7, with TRBD1 matching 7 bases. The CDR3 consists of 15 residues. V shed 5 bases, J shed 7 bases, and the junction held 14 bases outside the gene matches. Germline CDR1 reads MDHEN; CDR2 reads SYDVKM. Here the CDR3 DNA reads TGTGCCAGCAGTATCGACAGGGCACTTTGGGGAGAGCAGTACTTC. It yields the protein CASSIDRALWGEQYF.

V and J are TRBV21-1 and TRBJ2-5. TRBV21-1 is noted as a pseudogene. The CDR3 is 14 residues long. The chain's CDR3 is CASSQVGLRETQYF. CDR3 DNA sequence: TGTGCCAGCAGCCAGGTAGGGTTGCGGGAGACCCAGTACTTC.

This clone was seen once. The chain joins TRBV14 to TRBJ1-6; 9 bases are shared with TRBD1. The ends lost 1 base at V and 3 bases at J; junction bases unmatched: 4. Germline lookup yields CDR1 SGHDN and CDR2 FVKESK. The CDR3 is made up of 17 amino acids. CDR3 sequence: CASSQADRGVYNSPLHF. CDR3 nucleotide sequence: TGTGCCAGCAGCCAAGCGGACAGGGGAGTCTATAATTCACCCCTCCACTTT. The entire variable domain, with the rest obtained from reference TRBV14 and TRBJ1-6, is as follows: EAGVTQFPSHSVIEKGQTVTLRCDPISGHDNLYWYRRVMGKEIKFLLHFVKESKQDESGMPNNRFLAERTGGTYSTLKVQPAELEDSGVYFCASSQADRGVYNSPLHFGNGTRLTVT.

This chain joins TRBV7-6 and TRBJ2-1, with 8 bases fitting TRBD1. Germline assignment: CDR1 SGHVS and CDR2 FNYEAQ. This CDR3 comprises 15 residues. The J segment lost 1 base and the V segment lost 4 bases, leaving 3 bases of the junction unmatched. This chain's CDR3 is CASSSGQGSYNEQFF. The CDR3 DNA is TGTGCCAGCAGCTCCGGACAGGGTTCCTACAATGAGCAGTTCTTC.

V and J are TRBV6-4 and TRBJ2-1; 14 bases line up with TRBD2. CDR1 is MRHNA, CDR2 SNTAGT, per germline. The CDR3 runs 15 residues. The J segment lost 10 bases and the V segment lost 0 bases, leaving 2 bases of the junction unmatched. CDR3: CASSDSTSGGAEQFF. Here the CDR3 DNA reads TGTGCCAGCAGTGACTCGACTAGCGGGGGGGCGGAGCAGTTCTTC.

The rearrangement joins TRBV5-6 to TRBJ1-1; D remains unclear. Trimming left V 1 base short and J 6 bases short, with 7 bases between. The V gene's germline CDR1 is SGHDT and CDR2 YYEEEE. The CDR3 spans 12 residues. CDR3: CASSLTGSEAFF. The CDR3 coding sequence is TGTGCCAGCAGCTTGACGGGTTCTGAAGCTTTCTTT.

A word on this clone: This same CDR3 is encoded by further DNA sequences in the sample. This chain connects TRBV19 to TRBJ1-2, with D perhaps TRBD1 (5 bases). CDR1 and CDR2 from the germline V gene are LNHDA and SQIVND (reference sequence). The V end lost 5 bases, the J end lost 0 bases, and 16 bases lay between the germline ends. This CDR3 comprises 16 residues. CDR3 region: CASSSYPRGPNYGYTF. The DNA for the CDR3 is TGTGCCAGTAGTTCGTACCCTAGGGGTCCTAACTATGGCTACACCTTC.

The chain employs TRBV4-1 and TRBJ2-1; tentative D call: TRBD1 (5 bases). CDR3 length equals 16 residues. V was pared by 1 base and J by 8 bases, with 18 bases between. CDR1 is MGHRA, CDR2 YSYEKL, per germline. In DNA, the CDR3 is TGCGCCAGCAGCCAAGCCCCGGACACTCCTCACCATGAGCAGTTCTTC. This sequence encodes CASSQAPDTPHHEQFF.

This CDR3 is CASKPYKAPYEQYF. In DNA, the CDR3 is TGTGCCAGCAAACCATATAAGGCCCCCTACGAGCAGTACTTC. The V call is TRBV28, the J call TRBJ2-7; no reliable D call. The CDR3 has 14 amino acids. Deletions cut 7 bases from V and 2 bases from J, with 15 bases between. Germline-derived CDR1 and CDR2 are MDHEN and SYDVKM.

The chain is built from TRBV2 and TRBJ2-1, with D maybe TRBD2 (6 bases). Germline CDR1 is SNHLY and CDR2 is FYNNEI. The CDR3 has 13 residues. As DNA, the CDR3 is TGTGCTTCGCGGGGATTCTCCTACAATGAGCAGTTCTTC. The encoded protein is CASRGFSYNEQFF.